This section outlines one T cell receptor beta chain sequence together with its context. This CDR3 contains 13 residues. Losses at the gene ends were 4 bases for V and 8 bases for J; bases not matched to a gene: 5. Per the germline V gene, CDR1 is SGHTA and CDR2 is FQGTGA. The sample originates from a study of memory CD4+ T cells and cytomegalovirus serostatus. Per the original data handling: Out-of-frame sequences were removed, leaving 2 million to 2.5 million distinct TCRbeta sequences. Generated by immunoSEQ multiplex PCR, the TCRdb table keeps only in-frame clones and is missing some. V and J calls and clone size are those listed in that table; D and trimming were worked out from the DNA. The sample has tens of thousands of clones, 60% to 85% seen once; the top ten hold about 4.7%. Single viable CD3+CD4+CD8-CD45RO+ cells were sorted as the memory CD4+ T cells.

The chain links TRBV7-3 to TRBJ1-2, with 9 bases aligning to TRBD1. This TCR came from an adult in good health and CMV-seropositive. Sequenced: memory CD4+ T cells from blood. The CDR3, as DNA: TGTGCCAGCAGCTGGGACAGGGTCCGCGGCTACACCTTC. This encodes CASSWDRVRGYTF.